These 22 T cell receptor beta chains came from one sample sequenced in a study of PD-L1 blockade in urothelial cancer. Libraries were prepared by immunoSEQ multiplex PCR; TCRdb keeps only in-frame clonotypes and omits some of them. The table lists more than 30,000 clones, 75% to 85% of them singletons. Material: PBMCs, obtained around atezolizumab (anti-PD-L1) treatment. The receptors here all came from a man between 60 and 75 years old with urothelial cancer.

This clone has just a few counts. This chain uses TRBV6-5 with TRBJ2-7; TRBD1 aligns across 8 bases. Trimming at V came to 2 bases and at J to 8 bases, leaving 8 bases not matched to a gene. Germline CDR1 MNHEY, CDR2 SVGAGI. The CDR3 length is 14 residues. The CDR3 protein is CASSYRTGLDQQYF. In DNA, the CDR3 is TGTGCCAGCAGTTACCGGACAGGGCTGGATCAGCAGTACTTC.

The DNA of the CDR3 is TGTGCCAGTAGTACCAGGGAACATGGCTACACCTTC. This sequence encodes CASSTREHGYTF. The chain has TRBV19 and TRBJ1-2; D is possibly TRBD1 (5 bases). Germline V gene sequence: CDR1 LNHDA, CDR2 SQIVND (reference sequence). V lost 4 bases and J lost 6, with 9 bases in between. The CDR3 spans 12 residues.

The J gene is TRBJ2-7, the V gene TRBV7-2; 7 nucleotides line up with TRBD1. Germline lookup yields CDR1 SGHTA and CDR2 FQGNSA. The V segment lost 5 bases and the J segment 4 bases; nucleotides outside the gene matches: 8. The CDR3 consists of 14 residues. CDR3 sequence reads: CASSVTGDRYEQYF. The DNA for the CDR3 is TGTGCCAGCAGCGTAACAGGGGACCGATACGAGCAGTACTTC.

The rearrangement uses TRBV6-1 and TRBJ2-7; 8 nucleotides align to TRBD2. This CDR3 region has 13 residues. Per germline, CDR1 MNHNS and CDR2 SASEGT. After removal of 7 bases from V and 3 bases from J, the junction contained 5 bases not matched to a gene. Here the CDR3 DNA reads TGTGCCAGCATCGGCGGGGGGCTCTACGAGCAGTACTTC. Amino acids: CASIGGGLYEQYF.

This sequence joins TRBV28 and TRBJ1-5; TRBD1 aligns across 7 bases. V trimming: 5 bases; J trimming: 0 bases; junction bases outside the gene matches: 4. Germline loops: CDR1 MDHEN, CDR2 SYDVKM. The CDR3 loop spans 15 amino acids. In DNA, the CDR3 is TGTGCCAGCAGTGACAGGGTGAATAGCAATCAGCCCCAGCATTTT. This gives the protein CASSDRVNSNQPQHF.

CDR3 loop: CASISGQGGNEQYF. The CDR3 nucleotides read TGTGCCAGCATCTCAGGGCAGGGCGGGAACGAGCAGTACTTC. The chain has TRBV7-9 and TRBJ2-7; a weak D match, TRBD2 (6 bases). Germline values: CDR1 SEHNR, CDR2 FQNEAQ (reference sequence). CDR3 length: 14 residues. V was trimmed by 7 bases and J by 5 bases, leaving 18 bases between them.

This rearrangement joins TRBV7-2 to TRBJ1-3; the match to TRBD1 covers 7 bases. The CDR3 runs 16 residues. J lost 0 bases, V lost 1 base, and 3 bases had no gene match. CDR1 is SGHTA, CDR2 FQGNSA, per germline. The CDR3 sequence: CASSLVGTASGNTIYF. DNA for the CDR3: TGTGCCAGCAGCTTAGTCGGGACAGCCTCTGGAAACACCATATATTTT.

This clone has just a few counts. This CDR3 is CASSLDGLAGGADTQYF. CDR3 in DNA: TGTGCCAGCAGCTTGGACGGACTAGCGGGAGGGGCAGATACGCAGTATTTT. V is TRBV5-6 and J is TRBJ2-3; 15 bases fit TRBD2. Germline trimming cut 0 bases from V and 4 bases from J; bases unmatched to any gene: 3. CDR1 SGHDT and CDR2 YYEEEE come from the germline V gene. CDR3 length equals 17 residues.

The V and J genes are TRBV7-9 and TRBJ2-1, with 9 bases lining up with TRBD2. Germline CDR1 reads SEHNR; CDR2 reads FQNEAQ (reference sequence). V was clipped by 0 bases and J by 5 bases; unmatched bases: 8. This CDR3 comprises 17 residues. This chain's CDR3 is CASSLAQLAGVNNEQFF. Written as DNA, the CDR3 is TGTGCCAGCAGCTTAGCGCAGTTAGCGGGGGTTAACAATGAGCAGTTCTTC.

The rearrangement uses TRBV5-4 and TRBJ1-1; D is uncertain. The CDR3 length is 14 residues. Trimming shortened V by 4 bases and J by 7 bases, and 17 bases separated the two germline ends. Germline CDR1 reads SGHNT; CDR2 reads YYREEE (reference sequence). CDR3 nucleotide sequence: TGTGCCAGCAGCCCACCGTATACTCCCCTTGAAGCTTTCTTT. As protein: CASSPPYTPLEAFF.

Turning to this clone: Other DNA sequences in the same sample also yield this CDR3. The chain links TRBV2 to TRBJ1-2, with 12 bases fitting TRBD1. The CDR3 has 17 residues. V was pared by 8 bases and J by 8 bases, with 18 bases of the junction left unmatched. Germline V gene data show CDR1 as SNHLY and CDR2 as FYNNEI. CDR3: CASSTLTGTGGSEGYTF. In DNA, the CDR3 is TGTGCCAGCTCAACCCTAACCGGGACAGGGGGCTCTGAGGGCTACACCTTC.

The chain couples TRBV27 to TRBJ2-5; 9 bases agree with TRBD1. V trimming: 3 bases; J trimming: 5 bases; junction bases outside the gene matches: 4. The CDR3 is 14 amino acids. CDR1 is MNHEY and CDR2 is SMNVEV in the germline V gene (reference sequence). The CDR3 protein is CASSFWDRAETQYF. DNA for the CDR3: TGTGCCAGCAGTTTCTGGGACAGGGCTGAGACCCAGTACTTC.

V gene TRBV5-1 combines with J gene TRBJ2-5; 11 bases match TRBD2. Trimming cost V 0 bases and J 3 bases; bases outside gene matches: 4. CDR1 and CDR2 from the germline V gene are SGHRS and YFSETQ. This CDR3 spans 16 amino acids. CDR3 in amino acids: CASSLGVAGGEETQYF. In DNA form, the CDR3 reads TGCGCCAGCAGCTTGGGGGTAGCGGGAGGGGAAGAGACCCAGTACTTC.

The gene calls are TRBV29-1 and TRBJ1-4; a possible D gene is TRBD1 (6 bases). The germline CDR1 and CDR2 sequences are SQVTM and ANQGSEA. CDR3 length equals 14 residues. Trimming took off 6 bases at V and 7 bases at J, with 18 bases between the two ends. The CDR3 DNA is TGCAGCGTCTCCCCTACAGGGTGGGCTGAAAAACTGTTTTTT. Protein sequence: CSVSPTGWAEKLFF.

The rearrangement uses TRBV10-1 and TRBJ2-7; 7 bases line up with TRBD2. J lost 2 bases, V lost 3 bases, and 7 bases had no gene match. The germline CDR1 and CDR2 sequences are WNHNN and SYGVQD (reference sequence). The CDR3 is 15 residues long. The CDR3 spells CASSEKRGPTYEQYF. The CDR3 region has the DNA TGCGCCAGCAGTGAAAAGCGGGGCCCTACCTACGAGCAGTACTTC.

The J gene is TRBJ2-5, the V gene TRBV6-1, with unresolved D. The CDR3 runs to 11 residues. Germline lookup yields CDR1 MNHNS and CDR2 SASEGT. V was clipped by 10 bases and J by 10 bases, with 16 bases between them. The CDR3 region is CATMPPSYQYF. The DNA of the CDR3 is TGTGCCACCATGCCCCCTAGTTACCAGTACTTC.

The chain links TRBV7-8 to TRBJ1-1; D gene ambiguous. The V end was cut by 4 bases, the J end by 3 bases, with 15 bases between. CDR1 SGHVS and CDR2 FQNEAQ come from the germline V gene. This CDR3 has 15 amino acids. The CDR3 region is CASSSTRAKDTEAFF. DNA for the CDR3: TGTGCCAGCAGCTCCACGAGGGCGAAGGACACTGAAGCTTTCTTT.

The chain recombines TRBV18 with TRBJ1-2, with 8 bases that match TRBD1. CDR1 KGHSH and CDR2 LQKENI come from the germline V gene. The trim removed 3 bases at V and 1 base at J, leaving 4 bases unmatched. The CDR3 contains 15 residues. CDR3 protein: CASSPTGVFNYGYTF. CDR3 coding DNA: TGTGCCAGCTCACCGACAGGGGTATTTAACTATGGCTACACCTTC.

The CDR3, as DNA: TGTGCCAGCAGTTTATCCTCCCGCACAGATACGCAGTATTTT. It is translated as CASSLSSRTDTQYF. The rearrangement links TRBV27 to TRBJ2-3; no firm D call. Germline lookup yields CDR1 MNHEY and CDR2 SMNVEV (reference sequence). The CDR3 runs 14 residues. Between the trimmed V and J ends, which lost 0 bases and 1 base, there was a span of 5 bases.

CDR3 loop: CASSSHGGGIPNEQFF. The CDR3 coding sequence is TGTGCCAGCAGCTCCCACGGGGGAGGTATCCCCAATGAGCAGTTCTTC. V is TRBV5-5 and J is TRBJ2-1, with D perhaps matching TRBD2 (6 bases). The germline gives CDR1 SGHKS, CDR2 YYEKEE (reference sequence). The CDR3 extends over 16 amino acids. Trimming shortened V by 3 bases and J by 6 bases, and 19 bases separated the two germline ends.

The V and J genes are TRBV6-5 and TRBJ2-3; the D gene is possibly TRBD1 (5 bases). Looked up from germline, CDR1 is MNHEY and CDR2 is SVGAGI. CDR3 length: 12 amino acids. V was pared by 8 bases and J by 4 bases, with 10 bases between. CDR3 bases: TGTGCCAGCCGTACAGGATCAGATACGCAGTATTTT. Residues: CASRTGSDTQYF.

V usage is TRBV27 and J usage is TRBJ1-1; possibly TRBD1 for D (5 bases). The germline V gene encodes CDR1 MNHEY and CDR2 SMNVEV (reference sequence). The CDR3 is 12 residues long. V lost 4 bases to trimming and J lost 5 bases, with 8 bases between them. The CDR3 DNA reads as TGTGCCAGCAGTTCGGGGGTGACTGAAGCTTTCTTT. It yields the protein CASSSGVTEAFF.